This is a list of T cell receptor beta chains from one sample in a study of T cell responses to AZD1222 COVID-19 vaccine. Sequenced by immunoSEQ multiplex PCR; TCRdb stores in-frame clones only, minus some. The sample comprises about 110,000 clones, approximately 86% of which are singletons, and approximately 4.7% rests with the top ten. Sequencing was performed on peripheral blood, taken on day 0 of AZD1222 vaccination. The receptors originated from an adult in good health. Each CDR3 is given with its conserved first and last residue. A D gene is named only where the DNA matches it firmly. Rows may omit the clone size; those that give it use once, few, many or a size class.

j_call d_call clone_size v_call cdr3_nt cdr3_aa
TRBJ1-5 TRBD1 . TRBV5-1 TGCGCCAGCAGCTTAGGACAGGGGGGCAATCAGCCCCAGCATTTT CASSLGQGGNQPQHF
TRBJ1-1 TRBD1 . TRBV6-2/TRBV6-3 TGTGCCAGCAGTTACTCCCCGACAGGGTGGGACACTGAAGCTTTCTTT CASSYSPTGWDTEAFF
TRBJ1-5 TRBD1 . TRBV2 TGTGCCAGCGGGAGCAGGGGGGCCAATCAGCCCCAGCATTTT CASGSRGANQPQHF
TRBJ2-1 TRBD1 once TRBV5-1 TGCGCCAGCAGAAATACCGGGACAGGGAACCACAATGAGCAGTTCTTC CASRNTGTGNHNEQFF
TRBJ1-1 TRBD1 . TRBV6-1 TGTGCCAGCAGATTAATCGACAGGGTGAACACTGAAGCTTTCTTT CASRLIDRVNTEAFF
TRBJ1-3 . . TRBV19 TGTGCCAGTAGTCACCGGGACGGCGGAAACACCATATATTTT CASSHRDGGNTIYF
TRBJ1-2 . . TRBV6-5 TGTGCCAGCAGTTATCATACAAGTTATGGCTACACCTTC CASSYHTSYGYTF
TRBJ1-5 TRBD1 . TRBV6-5 TGTGCCAGCAGTAGTGCTGGGACAGGGCATCAGCCCCAGCATTTT CASSSAGTGHQPQHF
TRBJ1-2 . few TRBV24-1 TGTGCCACCAGTGATTGGGGGAACAACTATGGCTACACCTTC CATSDWGNNYGYTF
TRBJ1-5 . . TRBV6-2/TRBV6-3 TGTGCCAGCAGTTATAAGGACAACAATCAGCCCCAGCATTTT CASSYKDNNQPQHF
TRBJ2-5 TRBD1 . TRBV6-2/TRBV6-3 TGTGCCAGCAGTTACCCCCGACAGGGGGAGACCCAGTACTTC CASSYPRQGETQYF
TRBJ2-5 TRBD1 . TRBV4-1 TGCGCCAGCAGCCTAGGGTCTACAGGGGGAAGACAAGAGACCCAGTACTTC CASSLGSTGGRQETQYF
TRBJ1-4 TRBD1 . TRBV27 TGTGCCAGCAGTAGACAGGGGCAGGGAAAACTGTTTTTT CASSRQGQGKLFF
TRBJ1-2 . few TRBV4-3 TGCGCCAGCAGCCAAGGCCCGGGGGGTAGGTATGGCTACACCTTC CASSQGPGGRYGYTF
TRBJ2-5 . . TRBV6-5 TGTGCCAGCAGTTACCGAGGACCCCAAGAGACCCAGTACTTC CASSYRGPQETQYF
TRBJ2-7 . . TRBV11-3 TGTGCCAGCAGCGACAGGGAGGGGTACGAGCAGTACTTC CASSDREGYEQYF
TRBJ2-7 TRBD2 . TRBV27 TGTGCCAGCAGTTTATCCTGGCTGACTAGCGGGAGCGACAGAGGCGAGCAGTACTTC CASSLSWLTSGSDRGEQYF
TRBJ1-2 TRBD1 . TRBV7-8 TGTGCCAGCAGCCCTCCGGGGACAGGGTACTATGGCTACACCTTC CASSPPGTGYYGYTF
TRBJ2-3 TRBD2 . TRBV5-1 TGCGCCAGCAGCGGGGGGCTAGCGGGGCCGGGTGGAGATACGCAGTATTTT CASSGGLAGPGGDTQYF
TRBJ2-1 . . TRBV12-1 TGTGCCAGCAGCTTTGGGACTAGCGGAGCCTACAATGAGCAGTTCTTC CASSFGTSGAYNEQFF
TRBJ2-2 TRBD2 . TRBV3-1/TRBV3-2 TGTGCCAGCAGCGGCACTAGCGGTCGAACCGGGGAGCTGTTTTTT CASSGTSGRTGELFF
TRBJ1-2 TRBD1 once TRBV2 TGTGCCAGCAGTGGAACTGTAGGGGGCAACCCTTTTGGTGGCTACACCTTC CASSGTVGGNPFGGYTF
TRBJ2-1 TRBD1 few TRBV19 TGTGCCAGTACCAAGAACCTAGGACAGGGATTTAATAACAATGAGCAGTTCTTC CASTKNLGQGFNNNEQFF
TRBJ1-3 TRBD1 . TRBV30 TGTGCCTGGAGTTCTGGACAGGGTAAAGGGAACACCATATATTTT CAWSSGQGKGNTIYF
TRBJ1-1 . . TRBV5-5 TGTGCCAGCAGCCCGGACGCATCGAACACTGAAGCTTTCTTT CASSPDASNTEAFF
TRBJ2-2 . few TRBV3-1/TRBV3-2 TGTGCCAGCAGGGGACACGCCGGGGAGCTGTTTTTT CASRGHAGELFF
TRBJ2-5 TRBD2 . TRBV4-2 TGTGCCAGCAGCCAGGGACTAGCGGGAGAAGAGACCCAGTACTTC CASSQGLAGEETQYF
TRBJ2-2 TRBD2 . TRBV19 TGTGCCAGTAGTGCGGGAGGGCCCGGGGAGCTGTTTTTT CASSAGGPGELFF
TRBJ2-5 . . TRBV27 TGTGCCAGCAGCTTGAGATTAGAGGATGAGACCCAGTACTTC CASSLRLEDETQYF
TRBJ2-7 TRBD1 once TRBV10-3 TGTGCCATCAGCCCCCCCACGGGACAGGGTTACTACGAGCAGTACTTC CAISPPTGQGYYEQYF
TRBJ2-1 . . TRBV7-2 TGTGCCAGCAGAGCCGTAGTCAGCTCCTACAATGAGCAGTTCTTC CASRAVVSSYNEQFF
TRBJ1-1 . once TRBV4-1 TGCGCCAGCAGCCAAGTGGGCCCGCGGGACGGAGCTTTCTTT CASSQVGPRDGAFF
TRBJ1-1 . . TRBV3-1/TRBV3-2 TGTGCCAGCAGCCGGCCGGGACGGTCTATAGTTTTCTTT CASSRPGRSIVFF
TRBJ1-1 . . TRBV2 TGTGCCAGCAGTGGGGCGGCGACAGGGAACACTGAAGCTTTCTTT CASSGAATGNTEAFF
TRBJ2-3 . . TRBV29-1 TGCAGCGTTGGGTCCGATTACACAGATACGCAGTATTTT CSVGSDYTDTQYF
TRBJ2-7 . few TRBV7-2 TGTGCCAGCAGCTTAGTACCAGGGGTCGAGCAGTACTTC CASSLVPGVEQYF
TRBJ1-3 . . TRBV7-2 TGTGCCAGCAGCTTAGACCTTTCCCGCTCTGGAAACACCATATATTTT CASSLDLSRSGNTIYF
TRBJ1-1 TRBD1 once TRBV6-5 TGTGCCAGCAGCTGGGACAGGGACACTGAAGCTTTCTTT CASSWDRDTEAFF
TRBJ1-1 . . TRBV5-4 TGTGCCAGCAGCCCAGACAAGTCCCCAACCCGTGAAGCTTTCTTT CASSPDKSPTREAFF
TRBJ2-7 . . TRBV7-3 TGTGCCAGCAGCTTAATTTCATCCCACGAGCAGTACTTC CASSLISSHEQYF
TRBJ2-5 . . TRBV7-9 TGTGCCAGCAGCGCCCCCTCAGGGGAAGAGACCCAGTACTTC CASSAPSGEETQYF
TRBJ1-1 TRBD1 once TRBV3-1/TRBV3-2 TGTGCCAGCAGTAGCAAGGGGGCAGGGACTGAAGCTTTCTTT CASSSKGAGTEAFF
TRBJ2-3 . few TRBV5-1 TGCGCCAGCAGCCCCGACTGGGGGAGGGATACGCAGTATTTT CASSPDWGRDTQYF
TRBJ2-3 . . TRBV20-1 TGCAGTGCTAGTCCGGGAACTACTAGCACAGATACGCAGTATTTT CSASPGTTSTDTQYF
TRBJ2-3 TRBD1 once TRBV5-6 TGTGCCAGCAGCGTAACCTCGACAGGGTGGGATACGCAGTATTTT CASSVTSTGWDTQYF
TRBJ1-2 . . TRBV2 TGTGCCAGCAGACGGGGGACATCGGTAGCCGACTATGGCTACACCTTC CASRRGTSVADYGYTF
TRBJ1-2 . . TRBV20-1 TGCAGTGCTAGTCCAGGGGACTATGGCTACACCTTC CSASPGDYGYTF
TRBJ2-6 . . TRBV11-3 TGTGCCAGCAGCTTAGAGCGGACAATCTCTGGGGCCAACGTCCTGACTTTC CASSLERTISGANVLTF
TRBJ1-6 . . TRBV10-3 TGTGCCATCAGTGAACGGGGGGCGCAGAATAATTCACCCCTCCACTTT CAISERGAQNNSPLHF
TRBJ2-3 TRBD2 few TRBV6-4 TGTGCCAACCCCGGGACTAGCGAGATCCACACAGATACGCAGTATTTT CANPGTSEIHTDTQYF
TRBJ2-7 . . TRBV6-1 TGTGCCAGCAGTGAAGGACAGGTTAGCTCCTACGAGCAGTACTTC CASSEGQVSSYEQYF
TRBJ2-2 TRBD1 . TRBV4-2 TGTGCCAGCAGCCAAAACAGGGGATTCACCGGGGAGCTGTTTTTT CASSQNRGFTGELFF
TRBJ2-5 TRBD2 . TRBV28 TGTGCCAGCCTCCAGGGATGGGGGGGAGAGACCCAGTACTTC CASLQGWGGETQYF
TRBJ2-7 . . TRBV5-1 TGCGCCAGCAGCAGAGGCCAGGAGAATTATGTTGACTACGAGCAGTACTTC CASSRGQENYVDYEQYF
TRBJ1-5 TRBD1 . TRBV6-2/TRBV6-3 TGTGCCAGCAGCCCCGGGACAGGGGGCTTTCAGCCCCAGCATTTT CASSPGTGGFQPQHF
TRBJ2-3 TRBD2 . TRBV18 TGTGCCAGCTCACCACCTTTAGCGGGAGGCACAGATACGCAGTATTTT CASSPPLAGGTDTQYF
TRBJ2-7 . . TRBV19 TGTGCCACCTCAGTCCCCACAGTCTGGGGCTACGAGCAGTACTTC CATSVPTVWGYEQYF